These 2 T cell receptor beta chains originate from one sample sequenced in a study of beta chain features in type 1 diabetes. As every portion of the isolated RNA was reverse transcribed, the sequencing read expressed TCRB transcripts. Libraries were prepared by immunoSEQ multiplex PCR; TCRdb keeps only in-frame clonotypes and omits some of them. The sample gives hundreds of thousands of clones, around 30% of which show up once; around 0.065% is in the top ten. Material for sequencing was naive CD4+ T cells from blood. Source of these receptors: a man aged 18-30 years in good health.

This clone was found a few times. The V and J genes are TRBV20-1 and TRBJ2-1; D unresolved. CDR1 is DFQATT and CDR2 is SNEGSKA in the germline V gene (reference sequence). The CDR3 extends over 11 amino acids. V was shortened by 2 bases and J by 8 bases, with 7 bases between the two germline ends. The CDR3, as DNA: TGCAGTGCTAGACTAGGTGATGAGCAGTTCTTC. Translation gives CSARLGDEQFF.

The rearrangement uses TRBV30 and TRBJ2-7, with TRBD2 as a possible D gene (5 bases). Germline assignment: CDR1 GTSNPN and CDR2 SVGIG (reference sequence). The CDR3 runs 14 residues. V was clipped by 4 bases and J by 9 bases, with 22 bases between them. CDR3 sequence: CAWTGRSRVEGQYF. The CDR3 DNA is TGTGCCTGGACCGGCCGGTCTCGGGTTGAGGGGCAGTACTTC. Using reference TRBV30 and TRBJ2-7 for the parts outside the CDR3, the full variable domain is SQTIHQWPATLVQPVGSPLSLECTVEGTSNPNLYWYRQAAGRGLQLLFYSVGIGQISSEVPQNLSASRPQDRQFILSSKKLLLSDSGFYLCAWTGRSRVEGQYFGPGTRLTVT.